The entry below describes one T cell receptor (beta chain). Its antigen is not identified. This record comes from a study of cytomegalovirus exposure and HLA in healthy donors. Broader study findings: Published work reported that the classifier diagnosed cytomegalovirus status with high specificity and sensitivity. Analyzed later, most CMV-associated TCR beta chains appeared HLA-restricted.

13 Jbeta primers and 60 Vbeta primers were used for the PCR. Sequencing was performed with immunoSEQ multiplex PCR; in TCRdb, only in-frame clones are kept and a portion is missing. The sample has some 220,000 clones, approximately 84% seen once. Healthy bone marrow donors made up the donor group. CDR3 length equals 15 residues. Germline CDR1 LGHNT, CDR2 FRNRAP. The origin of this receptor is a woman aged 40 to 49 in good health and CMV-seronegative. The specimen was PBMCs. J is TRBJ2-1 and V is TRBV12-5; perhaps TRBD1 as D (6 bases). The CDR3 region is CASNGLGTLYNEQFF. In DNA form, the CDR3 reads TGTGCCAGCAACGGTCTGGGGACACTGTACAATGAGCAGTTCTTC.